The 20 T cell receptor beta chains presented below share a single source sample, sequenced in a study of T-cell reconstitution after alpha-beta-depleted transplantation in children. For TCRbeta, the library was prepared with unique molecular identifiers. TCRdb re-called the PCR reads with MiXCR, one entry per CDR3 protein. In the table there are approximately 340,000 distinct CDR3 sequences, about 9.3% of which are singletons. The sample here was PBMCs from the stem cell graft donor, taken from the stem cell graft. These receptors were obtained from a human donor who donated a stem cell graft to a child with acute lymphoblastic leukemia.

This clonotype was detected only a few times. V gene TRBV6-5 combines with J gene TRBJ2-7; 9 positions match TRBD1. The CDR3 has 16 amino acids. V lost 7 bases and J lost 2; bases outside the gene matches: 12. From germline, CDR1 is MNHEY and CDR2 SVGAGI. CDR3 amino acids: CASISAPGQGTYEQYF. The DNA for the CDR3 is TGTGCCAGCATTTCGGCTCCGGGACAGGGTACCTACGAGCAGTACTTC.

The chain joins TRBV6-2 or TRBV6-3 to TRBJ2-1; D is ambiguous. CDR1 MNHEY and CDR2 SVGEGT come from the germline V gene. Trimming cost V 4 bases and J 3 bases, with 10 bases left between them. The CDR3 spans 14 residues. In DNA, the CDR3 is TGTGCCAGCAGTTCCGGCGGAGACTACAATGAGCAGTTCTTC. Amino acids: CASSSGGDYNEQFF.

J is TRBJ2-1 and V is TRBV12-3 or TRBV12-4, with 14 nucleotides matching TRBD2. This CDR3 has 16 residues. V lost 6 bases to trimming and J lost 3 bases; unmatched junction nucleotides: 4. The CDR3 is CASSGTSGRGYNEQFF. CDR3 nucleotides: TGTGCCAGCAGCGGGACTAGCGGGAGAGGCTACAATGAGCAGTTCTTC.

Only a few counts were recorded for this clonotype. The V gene is TRBV15, the J gene TRBJ1-4, with 7 bases lining up with TRBD1. This CDR3 is built from 16 residues. The germline V gene encodes CDR1 LNHNV and CDR2 YYDKDF (reference sequence). V was pared by 4 bases and J by 0 bases, with 5 bases of the junction left unmatched. In DNA, the CDR3 is TGTGCCACCAGCACTGGGGGGACAGCAACTAATGAAAAACTGTTTTTT. It is translated as CATSTGGTATNEKLFF.

The chain recombines TRBV18 with TRBJ2-5, with D possibly TRBD1 on 5 matching bases. Germline V lookup: CDR1 KGHSH, CDR2 LQKENI. V was pared by 2 bases and J by 3 bases, with 10 bases between. This CDR3 has 14 residues. The chain's CDR3 is CASSPTPGKETQYF. In DNA, the CDR3 is TGTGCCAGCTCACCAACTCCAGGGAAAGAGACCCAGTACTTC.

The V and J genes are TRBV28 and TRBJ2-5; 10 bases agree with TRBD1. The CDR3 has 16 residues. Germline V lookup: CDR1 MDHEN, CDR2 SYDVKM. Germline trimming cut 5 bases from V and 5 bases from J; bases unmatched to any gene: 11. As DNA, the CDR3 is TGTGCCAGCAGTACCCCTTGGACAGGGGGGGCCGAGACCCAGTACTTC. Translated, it gives CASSTPWTGGAETQYF.

This clonotype has a handful of counts. The rearrangement links TRBV2 to TRBJ1-2; D is ambiguous. This CDR3 region has 14 residues. Trimming took 3 bases from V and 0 from J, leaving 8 bases between them. Germline V gene data show CDR1 as SNHLY and CDR2 as FYNNEI. CDR3 nucleotides: TGTGCCAGCAGTGAGCGGGCAGCTAACTATGGCTACACCTTC. Translating gives CASSERAANYGYTF.

This clonotype showed up many times. This rearrangement joins TRBV28 to TRBJ2-2; D unclear. Germline assignment: CDR1 MDHEN and CDR2 SYDVKM. Trimming left V 5 bases short and J 3 bases short, with 7 bases between. The CDR3 loop spans 13 amino acids. The CDR3, as DNA: TGTGCCAGCAGTCCCCAGGACACCGGGGAGCTGTTTTTT. Amino acid sequence: CASSPQDTGELFF.

This chain uses TRBV6-1 with TRBJ2-1; the D is unclear. V shed 7 bases and J shed 1 base, with 11 bases lying between them. The CDR3 extends over 14 amino acids. Germline-derived CDR1 and CDR2 are MNHNS and SASEGT. The CDR3 loop is CASKPSRSYNEQFF. Written as DNA, the CDR3 is TGTGCCAGCAAGCCGTCGAGGTCCTACAATGAGCAGTTCTTC.

This clonotype was observed a few times. The chain links TRBV5-1 to TRBJ2-3; TRBD2 matches at 10 bases. The CDR3 consists of 16 residues. V lost 3 bases, J lost 4 bases, and 8 bases stayed unmatched. Germline V CDR1 and CDR2: SGHRS, YFSETQ. The DNA for the CDR3 is TGCGCCAGCAGCTCAGCCATAGCGGGAGGTTCAGATACGCAGTATTTT. This translates into CASSSAIAGGSDTQYF.

A few counts support this clonotype. The rearrangement uses TRBV20-1 and TRBJ2-7; the match to TRBD2 covers 10 bases. The CDR3 sequence is 16 residues long. V trimming: 0 bases; J trimming: 3 bases; junction bases outside the gene matches: 8. The germline gives CDR1 DFQATT, CDR2 SNEGSKA (reference sequence). The CDR3 protein is CSARDYQPSGSYEQYF. In DNA, the CDR3 is TGCAGTGCTAGAGATTATCAGCCTAGCGGGAGCTACGAGCAGTACTTC.

The V call is TRBV29-1, the J call TRBJ2-7; 9 bases map to TRBD1. Germline assignment: CDR1 SQVTM and CDR2 ANQGSEA. The CDR3 consists of 15 residues. Trimming cost V 6 bases and J 4 bases; bases outside gene matches: 13. The chain's CDR3 is CSVLAGTGLSYEQYF. The DNA of the CDR3 is TGCAGCGTCCTAGCCGGGACAGGGCTTTCATACGAGCAGTACTTC.

This clonotype was observed a handful of times. V usage is TRBV6-5 and J usage is TRBJ2-1, with 7 bases fitting TRBD2. Germline V lookup: CDR1 MNHEY, CDR2 SVGAGI. Trimming cost V 0 bases and J 0 bases; bases outside gene matches: 2. The CDR3 is made up of 16 amino acids. CDR3 sequence: CASSYSWGGSYNEQFF. CDR3 sequence (DNA): TGTGCCAGCAGTTACTCGTGGGGGGGCTCCTACAATGAGCAGTTCTTC.

In this sample, this clonotype turned up many times. The chain joins TRBV5-1 to TRBJ1-4, with a possible D match to TRBD1 (6 bases). The CDR3 runs 15 residues. V lost 2 bases to trimming and J lost 6 bases, with 14 bases between them. The V gene's germline CDR1 is SGHRS and CDR2 YFSETQ. In DNA, the CDR3 is TGCGCCAGCAGCTTTACCGGGACATGGGATGAAAAACTGTTTTTT. It translates to CASSFTGTWDEKLFF.

This clonotype was counted ten times or more. The V call is TRBV5-6, the J call TRBJ1-5; D unclear. The V end was cut by 0 bases, the J end by 5 bases, with 12 bases between. The germline gives CDR1 SGHDT, CDR2 YYEEEE. The CDR3 loop spans 15 amino acids. This chain's CDR3 is CASSLGSSTDQPQHF. CDR3 coding DNA: TGTGCCAGCAGCTTGGGGAGCAGTACTGATCAGCCCCAGCATTTT.

This clonotype was detected only a few times. The CDR3 nucleotides are TGTGCCAGCGGGAGGGTCCTCTCCTACGAGCAGTACTTC. Its translation: CASGRVLSYEQYF. The gene calls are TRBV7-2 and TRBJ2-7, with 7 bases that match TRBD2. Per the germline V gene, CDR1 is SGHTA and CDR2 is FQGNSA. The CDR3 is 13 amino acids. V was pared by 8 bases and J by 0 bases, with 4 bases of the junction left unmatched.

The chain has TRBV6-1 and TRBJ1-3; the D gene is possibly TRBD1 (5 bases). V lost 6 bases and J 4 bases, leaving 10 bases between the germline ends. The CDR3 runs 13 residues. The germline V gene has CDR1 MNHNS and CDR2 SASEGT. In DNA, the CDR3 is TGTGCCAGCAGGTCAGGGACGGGAAACACCATATATTTT. Its protein product is CASRSGTGNTIYF.

In this sample, this clonotype turned up a few times. The gene calls are TRBV29-1 and TRBJ2-1; 7 nucleotides line up with TRBD2. This CDR3 is 17 amino acids long. Germline V CDR1 and CDR2: SQVTM, ANQGSEA. V shed 6 bases and J 2 bases; nucleotides not matched to a gene: 16. CDR3 in amino acids: CSVRGQLARITYNEQFF. The CDR3 coding sequence is TGCAGCGTCCGGGGCCAACTAGCGCGCATTACCTACAATGAGCAGTTCTTC.

This clonotype has ten or more counts. V usage is TRBV27 and J usage is TRBJ2-7, with D tentatively TRBD1 (5 bases). Germline CDR1 MNHEY, CDR2 SMNVEV (reference sequence). There are 12 residues in the CDR3. The germline V and J ends were trimmed by 6 bases and 4 bases, with 10 bases remaining between them. CDR3 residues: CASSPSGYEQYF. The CDR3 DNA reads TGTGCCAGCAGCCCATCAGGGTACGAGCAGTACTTC.

The sample holds many counts of this clonotype. This sequence joins TRBV20-1 and TRBJ2-4; 9 nucleotides line up with TRBD2. CDR1 is DFQATT, CDR2 SNEGSKA, per germline (reference sequence). The length of the CDR3 is 14 residues. V was clipped by 6 bases and J by 0 bases; unmatched bases: 3. The CDR3 loop reads CSAAGGLAKNIQYF. CDR3 sequence (DNA): TGCAGTGCAGCGGGAGGCCTAGCCAAAAACATTCAGTACTTC.